The 25 T cell receptor beta chains reported below all come from one sample, sequenced in a study of blood T cells in healthy people across ages. Primed by a sample-barcoded 5' primer and a J-beta primer mix, a second PCR proceeded for roughly 6 to 12 cycles. A single record per CDR3 protein comes from TCRdb applying MiXCR to the 5' RACE reads. The sample has around 800,000 distinct CDR3 sequences, about 53% seen once. The source material was blood. Receptors originate from an elderly man in good health.

This clonotype was seen only a few times. The chain employs TRBV5-4 and TRBJ2-1, with no clear D. Trimming removed 4 bases at V and 7 bases at J, with 15 bases between. Germline CDR1 is SGHNT and CDR2 is YYREEE (reference sequence). CDR3 size: 14 residues. CDR3 sequence: CASSPQVSRNEQFF. In DNA, the CDR3 is TGTGCCAGCAGCCCCCAGGTCAGTCGAAATGAGCAGTTCTTC.

This clonotype was recorded a few times. The V call is TRBV12-3 or TRBV12-4, the J call TRBJ2-7, with 8 bases identical to TRBD1. The CDR3 loop spans 13 amino acids. V lost 5 bases, J lost 3 bases, and 3 bases stayed unmatched. The CDR3 is CASSTTGVYEQYF. CDR3 in DNA: TGTGCCAGCAGTACGACAGGGGTCTACGAGCAGTACTTC.

The chain couples TRBV7-8 to TRBJ2-7, with 9 bases lining up with TRBD2. The junction had 6 bases not matched to a gene; V was cut back by 6 bases and J by 3 bases. Germline V CDR1 and CDR2: SGHVS, FQNEAQ. The CDR3 has 14 amino acids. The CDR3 DNA follows: TGTGCCAGCAGGGTGCGGGAGGGAGTCTACGAGCAGTACTTC. It codes for CASRVREGVYEQYF.

V gene TRBV5-6 combines with J gene TRBJ2-3, with D tentatively TRBD2 (5 bases). Germline lookup yields CDR1 SGHDT and CDR2 YYEEEE. The CDR3 spans 16 residues. V was pared by 2 bases and J by 0 bases, with 13 bases between. CDR3 protein: CASSFSLDSSTDTQYF. CDR3 sequence (DNA): TGTGCCAGCAGCTTTAGTTTGGACTCCAGCACAGATACGCAGTATTTT. Together with reference TRBV5-6 and TRBJ2-3, the CDR3 gives the full variable domain: DAGVTQSPTHLIKTRGQQVTLRCSPKSGHDTVSWYQQALGQGPQFIFQYYEEEERQRGNFPDRFSGHQFPNYSSELNVNALLLGDSALYLCASSFSLDSSTDTQYFGPGTRLTVL.

The chain combines TRBV6-2 or TRBV6-3 with TRBJ2-1; 8 bases are shared with TRBD1. V lost 5 bases to trimming and J lost 7 bases; unmatched junction nucleotides: 7. This CDR3 comprises 14 residues. Germline V gene sequence: CDR1 MNHEY, CDR2 SVGEGT. CDR3 sequence reads: CASSQDRVWNEQFF. The CDR3 DNA reads as TGTGCCAGCAGTCAGGACAGGGTATGGAATGAGCAGTTCTTC.

This clonotype was observed a few times. The chain is built from TRBV6-2 or TRBV6-3 and TRBJ2-7; TRBD2 is a possible D gene (6 bases). The germline V and J ends were trimmed by 2 bases and 1 base, with 12 bases remaining between them. The CDR3 has 15 amino acids. Per germline, CDR1 MNHEY and CDR2 SVGEGT. DNA of the CDR3: TGTGCCAGCAGTTACGCGAGCGGGCTTTCCTACGAGCAGTACTTC. It encodes CASSYASGLSYEQYF.

This clonotype is a singleton in its sample. The gene calls are TRBV6-5 and TRBJ1-5; D is ambiguous. With 5 bases removed from V and 4 bases from J, the gap between germline ends came to 15 bases. Germline CDR1 MNHEY, CDR2 SVGAGI. CDR3 length: 15 residues. CDR3 DNA sequence: TGTGCCAGCAGTCTAGGACCGTTTTGGAATCAGCCCCAGCATTTT. Amino acid sequence: CASSLGPFWNQPQHF.

This sequence joins TRBV28 and TRBJ2-5, with 12 positions matching TRBD1. Unmatched junction bases numbered 5, after V lost 4 bases and J lost 5 bases. Germline assignment: CDR1 MDHEN and CDR2 SYDVKM. This CDR3 spans 15 amino acids. For the CDR3, the DNA is TGTGCCAGCAGTTCCCGGGACAGGGGGCGGGAGACCCAGTACTTC. Amino acids: CASSSRDRGRETQYF. The full variable domain, in which reference TRBV28 and TRBJ2-5 provide the parts outside the CDR3, is DVKVTQSSRYLVKRTGEKVFLECVQDMDHENMFWYRQDPGLGLRLIYFSYDVKMKEKGDIPEGYSVSREKKERFSLILESASTNQTSMYLCASSSRDRGRETQYFGPGTRLLVL.

V and J are TRBV28 and TRBJ2-4; D remains ambiguous. Germline CDR1 is MDHEN and CDR2 is SYDVKM. The V end was cut by 6 bases, the J end by 0 bases, with 12 bases between. The CDR3 totals 15 residues. CDR3 coding DNA: TGTGCCAGCAGCCGAACGGTCATAGCCAAAAACATTCAGTACTTC. Amino acid sequence: CASSRTVIAKNIQYF.

V is TRBV7-9 and J is TRBJ2-1; D call uncertain. The CDR3 consists of 13 residues. Per the germline V gene, CDR1 is SEHNR and CDR2 is FQNEAQ (reference sequence). With 0 bases removed from V and 9 bases from J, the gap between germline ends came to 9 bases. CDR3: CASSLAETLEQFF. In DNA, the CDR3 is TGTGCCAGCAGCTTAGCGGAAACCCTTGAGCAGTTCTTC.

This sequence joins TRBV6-2 or TRBV6-3 and TRBJ2-6, with TRBD2 as a possible D gene (6 bases). V lost 6 bases and J 2 bases, leaving 17 bases between the germline ends. Germline CDR1 and CDR2: MNHEY and SVGEGT. This CDR3 has 17 amino acids. The CDR3 DNA sequence: TGTGCCAGCAGACGCGGGACCGCAAGGCCTGGGGCCAACGTCCTGACTTTC. Translation: CASRRGTARPGANVLTF.

This clonotype was detected a few times. This chain uses TRBV28 with TRBJ1-1; D call uncertain. Germline values: CDR1 MDHEN, CDR2 SYDVKM. Trimming took 2 bases from V and 0 from J, leaving 7 bases between them. The CDR3 runs 14 residues. CDR3 protein: CASSLGSLNTEAFF. Here the CDR3 DNA reads TGTGCCAGCAGTTTAGGCAGTCTGAACACTGAAGCTTTCTTT.

This sequence joins TRBV20-1 and TRBJ2-7; the match to TRBD2 covers 14 bases. Unmatched junction bases numbered 11, after V lost 5 bases and J lost 5 bases. Germline V CDR1 and CDR2: DFQATT, SNEGSKA (reference sequence). The CDR3 consists of 16 residues. CDR3 DNA: TGCAGTGCTTCGGGACTAGCGGGAGTGAGGCGCGACGAGCAGTACTTC. Translating it yields CSASGLAGVRRDEQYF.

This clonotype was counted a single time. V is TRBV7-3 and J is TRBJ2-1; 8 bases map to TRBD1. CDR1 is SGHTA and CDR2 is FQGTGA in the germline V gene. V trimming: 5 bases; J trimming: 10 bases; junction bases outside the gene matches: 13. The CDR3 is 15 residues long. DNA of the CDR3: TGTGCCAGCAGCCTCCAGGGGGCGCTTGCCTACGAGCAGTTCTTC. Translation gives CASSLQGALAYEQFF.

This chain joins TRBV28 and TRBJ2-1; 11 positions match TRBD1. V gave up 6 bases and J gave up 1 base; unmatched junction bases: 8. CDR3 size: 17 residues. CDR1 is MDHEN, CDR2 SYDVKM, per germline. This CDR3 is CASSPIRDRGSYNEQFF. In DNA, the CDR3 is TGTGCCAGCAGCCCCATTCGGGACAGGGGGTCCTACAATGAGCAGTTCTTC.

The chain links TRBV5-1 to TRBJ2-4; maybe TRBD2 (6 bases). V was clipped by 3 bases and J by 5 bases, with 9 bases between them. The CDR3 consists of 13 residues. The germline V gene has CDR1 SGHRS and CDR2 YFSETQ. The DNA of the CDR3 is TGCGCCAGCAGCTGGGACTTGGAAAACATTCAGTACTTC. Translating it yields CASSWDLENIQYF. Supplemented by reference TRBV5-1 and TRBJ2-4, the full variable domain reads KAGVTQTPRYLIKTRGQQVTLSCSPISGHRSVSWYQQTPGQGLQFLFEYFSETQRNKGNFPGRFSGRQFSNSRSEMNVSTLELGDSALYLCASSWDLENIQYFGAGTRLSVL.

The chain recombines TRBV3-1 with TRBJ2-1, with unresolved D. The last part of the DNA fits TRBJ2-7 better; the J call may be wrong. The CDR3 totals 13 residues. Germline CDR1 and CDR2: LGHDT and YNNKEL (reference sequence). CDR3 residues: CASSQARNNEQYF. DNA for the CDR3: TGTGCCAGCAGCCAAGCCCGAAACAATGAGCAGTACTTC.

This clonotype has ten or more counts. The J gene is TRBJ2-3, the V gene TRBV29-1; 8 nucleotides align to TRBD1. Per the germline V gene, CDR1 is SQVTM and CDR2 is ANQGSEA. The CDR3 covers 14 residues. Unmatched junction bases numbered 5, after V lost 6 bases and J lost 0 bases. The DNA of the CDR3 is TGCAGCGTCAACAGGGGGTTTAGCACAGATACGCAGTATTTT. Its protein is CSVNRGFSTDTQYF.

A few counts support this clonotype. The chain is built from TRBV28 and TRBJ2-7, with D tentatively TRBD1 (6 bases). CDR1 and CDR2 (germline): MDHEN, SYDVKM. Deletions cut 7 bases from V and 8 bases from J, with 12 bases between. This CDR3 region has 11 residues. CDR3 nucleotide sequence: TGTGCCAGCACCATCAGGGGCCAGCAGTACTTC. Its protein product is CASTIRGQQYF.

The chain couples TRBV11-2 to TRBJ1-2; tentative D call: TRBD1 (5 bases). Germline loops: CDR1 SGHAT, CDR2 FQNNGV. The CDR3 sequence is 15 residues long. Trimming stripped 5 bases from V and 3 bases from J, with 16 bases between. This CDR3 reads CASSALRGADYGYTF. The CDR3 DNA follows: TGTGCCAGCAGCGCACTGAGGGGCGCGGACTATGGCTACACCTTC.

Only a few counts were recorded for this clonotype. V gene TRBV5-4 combines with J gene TRBJ1-2; D remains ambiguous. V lost 4 bases and J lost 5, with 12 bases in between. The CDR3 has 13 amino acids. Germline V gives CDR1 SGHNT, CDR2 YYREEE (reference sequence). CDR3 nucleotides: TGTGCCAGCAGCACGGGCACCAGTTATGGCTACACCTTC. Its protein is CASSTGTSYGYTF.

The CDR3 nucleotides are TGTGCCAGCAGTGAACGGGACAGGGTGAACACTGAAGCTTTCTTT. Translated, it gives CASSERDRVNTEAFF. The chain employs TRBV6-1 and TRBJ1-1, with 9 bases fitting TRBD1. Germline V lookup: CDR1 MNHNS, CDR2 SASEGT. This CDR3 has 15 residues. V shed 2 bases, J shed 0 bases, and the junction held 1 base outside the gene matches.

The gene calls are TRBV11-2 and TRBJ2-5; D unresolved. The CDR3 runs to 11 residues. V lost 4 bases and J lost 7, with 7 bases in between. CDR1 is SGHAT, CDR2 FQNNGV, per germline. CDR3 amino acids: CASSSALTQYF. CDR3 nucleotide sequence: TGTGCCAGCAGCTCCGCCTTGACCCAGTACTTC.

Only one count was recorded for this clonotype. The chain carries TRBV20-1 and TRBJ2-1, with 9 bases fitting TRBD2. V lost 6 bases, J lost 4 bases, and 10 bases stayed unmatched. The CDR3 totals 15 residues. Per the germline V gene, CDR1 is DFQATT and CDR2 is SNEGSKA (reference sequence). The CDR3 DNA is TGCAGTGCCCCCTCCGCGACTAGCGGTTACAATGAGCAGTTCTTC. This translates into CSAPSATSGYNEQFF.

The V and J genes are TRBV28 and TRBJ2-3; possible D gene TRBD2, 6 bases. This CDR3 has 12 amino acids. Trimming took off 5 bases at V and 8 bases at J, with 11 bases between the two ends. Per the germline V gene, CDR1 is MDHEN and CDR2 is SYDVKM. Here the CDR3 reads CASSTGAGTQYF. CDR3 DNA sequence: TGTGCCAGCAGTACGGGAGCCGGTACGCAGTATTTT.